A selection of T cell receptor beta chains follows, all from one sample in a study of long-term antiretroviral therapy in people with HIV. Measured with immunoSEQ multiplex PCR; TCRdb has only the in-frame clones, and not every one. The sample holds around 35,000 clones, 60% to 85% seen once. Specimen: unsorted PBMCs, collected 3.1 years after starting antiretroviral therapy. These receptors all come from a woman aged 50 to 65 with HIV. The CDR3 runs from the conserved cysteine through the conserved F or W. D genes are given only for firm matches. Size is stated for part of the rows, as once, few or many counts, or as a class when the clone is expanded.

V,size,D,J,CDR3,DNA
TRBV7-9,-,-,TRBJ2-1,CASSLLLEWNEQFF,TGTGCCAGCAGCTTATTACTAGAATGGAATGAGCAGTTCTTC
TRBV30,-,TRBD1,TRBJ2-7,CAWSPPLDRGRYEQYF,TGTGCCTGGAGTCCCCCCTTGGACAGGGGTCGATACGAGCAGTACTTC
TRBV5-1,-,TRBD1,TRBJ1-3,CASSLLGTGSGNTIYF,TGCGCCAGCAGCTTGCTGGGGACAGGGTCCGGAAACACCATATATTTT
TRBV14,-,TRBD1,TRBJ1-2,CASSQNRGQGHGGYTF,TGTGCCAGCAGCCAAAACCGGGGACAGGGACATGGAGGCTACACCTTC
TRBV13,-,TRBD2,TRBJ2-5,CASSTLGLAGGQMGETQYF,TGTGCCAGCAGCACCCTAGGACTAGCGGGGGGGCAGATGGGAGAGACCCAGTACTTC
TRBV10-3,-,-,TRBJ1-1,CAISPGGVNTEAFF,TGTGCCATCAGCCCCGGTGGGGTAAACACTGAAGCTTTCTTT
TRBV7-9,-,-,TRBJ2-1,CASSLEGGGMNEQFF,TGTGCCAGCAGCTTAGAGGGGGGGGGTATGAATGAGCAGTTCTTC
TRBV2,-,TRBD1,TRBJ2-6,CASRPRDRGSGGANVLTF,TGTGCCAGCAGGCCCCGGGACAGGGGTTCGGGAGGGGCCAACGTCCTGACTTTC
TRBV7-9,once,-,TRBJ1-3,CASSLTGNTIYF,TGTGCCAGCAGCTTAACGGGAAACACCATATATTTT
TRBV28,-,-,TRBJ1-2,CASSYWAKWGADSYGYTF,TGTGCCAGCAGTTATTGGGCGAAATGGGGGGCGGATTCCTATGGCTACACCTTC
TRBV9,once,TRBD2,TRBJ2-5,CASSVDTGGKETQYF,TGTGCCAGCAGCGTAGACACGGGGGGTAAAGAGACCCAGTACTTC
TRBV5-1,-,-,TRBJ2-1,CASSLGQGNNEQFF,TGCGCCAGCAGCTTGGGTCAGGGGAACAATGAGCAGTTCTTC
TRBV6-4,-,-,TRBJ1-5,CARAMGDLNQPQHF,TGTGCCAGGGCCATGGGGGATCTCAATCAGCCCCAGCATTTT
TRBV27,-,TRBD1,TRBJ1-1,CASSPQGARMNTEAFF,TGTGCCAGCAGTCCACAGGGGGCGCGGATGAACACTGAAGCTTTCTTT
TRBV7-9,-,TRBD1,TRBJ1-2,CASSSTRQGARGDYGYTF,TGTGCCAGCAGCAGTACCCGACAGGGGGCCCGAGGGGACTATGGCTACACCTTC
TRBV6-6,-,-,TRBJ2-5,CASTDLQETQYF,TGTGCCAGCACGGACCTACAAGAGACCCAGTACTTC
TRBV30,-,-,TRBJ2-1,CAWSNPAHNEQFF,TGTGCCTGGAGTAATCCGGCCCACAATGAGCAGTTCTTC
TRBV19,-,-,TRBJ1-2,CASSPTGYYGYTF,TGTGCCAGTAGTCCAACAGGGTACTATGGCTACACCTTC
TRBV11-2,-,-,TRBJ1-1,CASSLHGTLNTEAFF,TGTGCCAGCAGCTTACATGGGACACTGAACACTGAAGCTTTCTTT
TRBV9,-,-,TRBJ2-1,CASSARNYNEQFF,TGTGCCAGCAGCGCTAGAAATTACAATGAGCAGTTCTTC
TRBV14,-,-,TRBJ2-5,CASSQEASSYSLETQYF,TGTGCCAGCAGCCAAGAGGCTAGTTCTTATTCATTGGAGACCCAGTACTTC
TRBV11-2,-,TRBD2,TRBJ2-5,CASSLEVAGGPQETQYF,TGTGCCAGCAGCTTAGAGGTGGCGGGGGGCCCTCAAGAGACCCAGTACTTC
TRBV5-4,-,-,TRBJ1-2,CASSARVNYGYTF,TGTGCCAGCAGCGCCCGGGTCAACTATGGCTACACCTTC
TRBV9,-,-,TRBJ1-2,CASRGDRWNYGYTF,TGTGCCAGCAGAGGAGACAGGTGGAACTATGGCTACACCTTC
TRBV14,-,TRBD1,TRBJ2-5,CASSPPRQGGKETQYF,TGTGCCAGCAGCCCCCCACGACAGGGGGGAAAAGAGACCCAGTACTTC
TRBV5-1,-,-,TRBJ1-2,CASSDQGKNYGYTF,TGCGCCAGCAGCGATCAGGGTAAAAACTATGGCTACACCTTC
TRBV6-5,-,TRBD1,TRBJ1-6,CASRGQGVNSPLHF,TGTGCCAGCAGGGGACAGGGGGTAAATTCACCCCTCCACTTT
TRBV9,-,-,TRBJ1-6,CASTATINSPLHF,TGTGCCAGCACGGCCACTATCAATTCACCCCTCCACTTT
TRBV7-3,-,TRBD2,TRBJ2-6,CASSPLAGAGANVLTF,TGTGCCAGCAGCCCCTTAGCGGGGGCTGGGGCCAACGTCCTGACTTTC
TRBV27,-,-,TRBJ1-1,CASSFRDKNTEAFF,TGTGCCAGCAGTTTTCGGGACAAGAACACTGAAGCTTTCTTT
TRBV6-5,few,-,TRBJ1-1,CASSPRGSRAEAFF,TGTGCCAGCAGTCCTCGCGGGAGTCGGGCTGAAGCTTTCTTT
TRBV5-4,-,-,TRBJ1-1,CASSSGTSLGTEAFF,TGTGCCAGCAGCTCTGGGACCAGCCTTGGGACTGAAGCTTTCTTT
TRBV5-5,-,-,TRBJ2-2,CASSLRTANTGELFF,TGTGCCAGCAGCTTAAGGACAGCGAACACCGGGGAGCTGTTTTTT